This passage covers 20 T cell receptor beta chains from one sample sequenced in a study of cytomegalovirus exposure and HLA in healthy donors. The PCR used 60 Vbeta and 13 Jbeta primers. Clones were sequenced by immunoSEQ multiplex PCR, and TCRdb holds only the in-frame ones, with some missing. This sample has 150,000 or so clones; 65% to 75% occur once, and the top ten carry under 2.5%. The sample taken for sequencing was PBMCs. The receptors here all came from a man aged 25-40 years in good health and CMV-seronegative.

The rearrangement links TRBV28 to TRBJ2-5; 7 nucleotides agree with TRBD1. J lost 5 bases, V lost 5 bases, and 11 bases had no gene match. Germline V gene sequence: CDR1 MDHEN, CDR2 SYDVKM. CDR3 size: 15 residues. CDR3 DNA sequence: TGTGCCAGCAGTCCTCAGGGGGACAATGGGGAGACCCAGTACTTC. It translates to CASSPQGDNGETQYF.

This rearrangement joins TRBV6-4 to TRBJ1-1; D may be TRBD1 (5 bases). V shed 2 bases and J shed 1 base, with 5 bases lying between them. The CDR3 runs to 13 residues. CDR1 is MRHNA, CDR2 SNTAGT, per germline. The CDR3 nucleotides are TGTGCCAGCAGTGACAGGGGGAACACTGAAGCTTTCTTT. This encodes CASSDRGNTEAFF.

In the case of this clone: Other DNA sequences in the same sample also yield this CDR3. The chain couples TRBV5-1 to TRBJ2-7; TRBD1 matches 9 bases. The CDR3 has 14 residues. Germline V CDR1 and CDR2: SGHRS, YFSETQ. V lost 2 bases to trimming and J lost 1 base; unmatched junction nucleotides: 1. In DNA, the CDR3 is TGCGCCAGCAGCTTCGGGACAGGGTCCTACGAGCAGTACTTC. This gives the protein CASSFGTGSYEQYF.

In this sample, this clone turned up once. V is TRBV5-4 and J is TRBJ2-6, with D perhaps matching TRBD2 (6 bases). Trimming removed 4 bases from V and 2 bases from J, with 10 bases in between. This CDR3 is built from 15 residues. Germline assignment: CDR1 SGHNT and CDR2 YYREEE (reference sequence). CDR3 protein: CASSPEGPGANVLTF. In DNA form, the CDR3 reads TGTGCCAGCAGCCCGGAGGGGCCTGGGGCCAACGTCCTGACTTTC.

The rearrangement uses TRBV27 and TRBJ2-3, with 8 bases matching TRBD2. CDR1 MNHEY and CDR2 SMNVEV come from the germline V gene (reference sequence). There are 15 residues in the CDR3. Trimming cost V 2 bases and J 2 bases; bases outside gene matches: 3. CDR3 protein: CASSLGRGATDTQYF. For the CDR3, the DNA is TGTGCCAGCAGTTTAGGGCGGGGGGCCACAGATACGCAGTATTTT.

CDR3 sequence reads: CASSDTGQRIYNEQFF. DNA of the CDR3: TGTGCCAGCAGTGACACCGGACAGCGTATATACAATGAGCAGTTCTTC. This chain connects TRBV6-4 to TRBJ2-1, with D tentatively TRBD1 (6 bases). This CDR3 is 16 amino acids long. V was cut by 2 bases and J by 4 bases, with 15 bases left in between. The germline gives CDR1 MRHNA, CDR2 SNTAGT.

The count of this clone is one. V is TRBV19 and J is TRBJ1-2, with TRBD1 as a possible D gene (6 bases). Trimming stripped 1 base from V and 6 bases from J, with 12 bases between. The CDR3 is 14 amino acids. Germline CDR1 is LNHDA and CDR2 is SQIVND (reference sequence). CDR3 region: CASSIAGGSHGYTF. Here the CDR3 DNA reads TGTGCCAGTAGTATAGCGGGGGGCTCGCATGGCTACACCTTC. Full variable domain (outside the CDR3, taken from reference TRBV19 and TRBJ1-2): DGGITQSPKYLFRKEGQNVTLSCEQNLNHDAMYWYRQDPGQGLRLIYYSQIVNDFQKGDIAEGYSVSREKKESFPLTVTSAQKNPTAFYLCASSIAGGSHGYTFGSGTRLTVV.

This chain links TRBV7-8 with TRBJ2-1; 7 bases are a match to TRBD1. CDR1 is SGHVS, CDR2 FQNEAQ, per germline. The CDR3 is 14 amino acids. J was trimmed by 3 bases and V by 6 bases; bases with no gene match: 5. CDR3 protein: CASRTGQHYNEQFF. CDR3 bases: TGTGCCAGCAGGACGGGACAGCACTACAATGAGCAGTTCTTC.

The CDR3 spells CASTRQGLGNEKLFF. DNA for the CDR3: TGTGCCAGCACACGACAGGGGCTCGGTAATGAAAAACTGTTTTTT. This chain links TRBV28 with TRBJ1-4; the match to TRBD1 covers 8 bases. This CDR3 has 15 residues. With 7 bases clipped from V and 4 bases from J, the junction kept 8 bases outside the gene matches. Germline V gene lookup returns CDR1 MDHEN and CDR2 SYDVKM.

This clone was counted between two and nine times. The chain combines TRBV27 with TRBJ1-4, with a possible D match to TRBD1 (5 bases). The CDR3 has 16 amino acids. V dropped 5 bases and J dropped 0 bases, with 13 bases sitting between them. Per germline, CDR1 MNHEY and CDR2 SMNVEV (reference sequence). The CDR3 region has the DNA TGTGCCAGCAGTCCCTCGGGGGGTTCAACTAATGAAAAACTGTTTTTT. Protein: CASSPSGGSTNEKLFF. Based on the CDR3 plus reference TRBV27 and TRBJ1-4, the full variable domain is EAQVTQNPRYLITVTGKKLTVTCSQNMNHEYMSWYRQDPGLGLRQIYYSMNVEVTDKGDVPEGYKVSRKEKRNFPLILESPSPNQTSLYFCASSPSGGSTNEKLFFGSGTQLSVL.

This clone was counted only a few times. The chain has TRBV7-3 and TRBJ1-1; possibly TRBD1 for D (6 bases). Germline V gene data show CDR1 as SGHTA and CDR2 as FQGTGA. The germline V and J ends were trimmed by 5 bases and 4 bases, with 17 bases remaining between them. This CDR3 contains 15 residues. CDR3 sequence: CASSEGQPKVTEAFF. The CDR3 DNA reads as TGTGCCAGCAGCGAGGGACAACCAAAGGTCACTGAAGCTTTCTTT.

The chain joins TRBV19 to TRBJ1-6; D not certain. Trimming cost V 3 bases and J 9 bases, with 15 bases left between them. The length of the CDR3 is 15 residues. CDR1 is LNHDA and CDR2 is SQIVND in the germline V gene (reference sequence). CDR3 nucleotides: TGTGCCAGTAGTATTGGCGGAACATTTATTTCACCCCTCCACTTT. Translated, it gives CASSIGGTFISPLHF.

This chain links TRBV25-1 with TRBJ2-7; 8 bases line up with TRBD1. Trimming removed 4 bases from V and 2 bases from J; junction bases left unmatched: 1. Germline loops: CDR1 MGHDK, CDR2 SYGVNS. This CDR3 has 13 residues. The CDR3 DNA reads TGTGCCAGCAGTGGGGACAGGCCCTACGAGCAGTACTTC. As protein: CASSGDRPYEQYF.

The chain carries TRBV18 and TRBJ2-1, with TRBD2 matching over 9 bases. The CDR3 totals 16 residues. V was clipped by 0 bases and J by 5 bases; unmatched bases: 5. Per germline, CDR1 KGHSH and CDR2 LQKENI. The CDR3 DNA reads TGTGCCAGCTCACCACCGGGGCTAGCGGGGAACAATGAGCAGTTCTTC. Residues: CASSPPGLAGNNEQFF.

This clone came up once. V is TRBV9 and J is TRBJ2-3; 7 bases line up with TRBD2. The CDR3 extends over 14 amino acids. The V gene end was trimmed by 2 bases and the J gene end by 2 bases; junction bases not matched to a gene: 2. Germline CDR1 reads SGDLS; CDR2 reads YYNGEE. CDR3 DNA sequence: TGTGCCAGCAGCGTCCGGGACTACACAGATACGCAGTATTTT. Its protein product is CASSVRDYTDTQYF.

The CDR3 is CASSLGRTDTQYF. The CDR3 bases are TGTGCCAGCAGTCTGGGGCGCACAGATACGCAGTATTTT. The chain combines TRBV27 with TRBJ2-3, with D possibly matching TRBD1 (5 bases). V lost 5 bases and J lost 1, with 7 bases in between. The CDR3 spans 13 residues. CDR1 and CDR2 from the germline V gene are MNHEY and SMNVEV (reference sequence).

The chain uses TRBV7-6 and TRBJ2-7; D gene uncertain. Deletions cut 4 bases from V and 5 bases from J, with 15 bases between. The germline V gene has CDR1 SGHVS and CDR2 FNYEAQ. This CDR3 is 14 amino acids long. CDR3 sequence: CASSSLSTPHEQYF. CDR3 sequence (DNA): TGTGCCAGCAGCTCCCTCAGTACGCCCCACGAGCAGTACTTC.

This clone was picked up a small number of times. V usage is TRBV6-1 and J usage is TRBJ1-3; D remains unclear. CDR1 and CDR2 from the germline V gene are MNHNS and SASEGT. The V gene lost 1 base and the J gene lost 2 bases, with 9 bases spanning the gap. The CDR3 is 15 amino acids. The CDR3 spells CASSEGSPTGNTIYF. CDR3 nucleotides: TGTGCCAGCAGTGAAGGGTCGCCTACTGGAAACACCATATATTTT.

The chain recombines TRBV5-6 with TRBJ2-1; 7 nucleotides match TRBD2. V lost 4 bases and J lost 9; bases outside the gene matches: 13. This CDR3 has 15 amino acids. Germline CDR1 SGHDT, CDR2 YYEEEE. CDR3 sequence: CASSGGGLGEGEQFF. The CDR3 DNA reads as TGTGCCAGCAGCGGGGGGGGACTTGGTGAGGGTGAGCAGTTCTTC.

This clone has only one observation. J is TRBJ1-5 and V is TRBV7-2, with D hard to call. The CDR3 contains 15 residues. V was cut by 2 bases and J by 2 bases, with 10 bases left in between. Germline V gene lookup returns CDR1 SGHTA and CDR2 FQGNSA. This chain's CDR3 is CASSLFVGGNQPQHF. The CDR3 region has the DNA TGTGCCAGCAGCTTATTCGTCGGGGGCAATCAGCCCCAGCATTTT. Using reference TRBV7-2 and TRBJ1-5 for the parts outside the CDR3, the full variable domain is GAGVSQSPSNKVTEKGKDVELRCDPISGHTALYWYRQSLGQGLEFLIYFQGNSAPDKSGLPSDRFSAERTGGSVSTLTIQRTQQEDSAVYLCASSLFVGGNQPQHFGDGTRLSIL.